One and the same sample provided the 7 T cell receptor beta chains below, sequenced in a study of CD8 T cells in Susac syndrome. cDNA came from roughly 0.47 to 1 ug RNA primed by random hexamers. MiXCR was run by TCRdb on the immunoSEQ multiplex PCR reads, yielding one entry per CDR3 protein. The table lists 70,000 to 95,000 distinct CDR3 sequences, nearly 95% of them singletons. The sequenced material came from CD8+ T cells from PBMCs. These receptors all come from a human donor with Susac syndrome.

The table lists this clonotype with a few counts. The rearrangement links TRBV12-3 or TRBV12-4 to TRBJ2-1; 7 bases fit TRBD2. This CDR3 region has 15 residues. Losses at the gene ends were 3 bases for V and 0 bases for J; bases not matched to a gene: 2. CDR3 protein: CASSFGGSSYNEQFF. The CDR3 DNA sequence: TGTGCCAGCAGTTTTGGCGGGAGCTCCTACAATGAGCAGTTCTTC.

This clonotype was seen a handful of times. This chain connects TRBV4-1 to TRBJ2-3; D not certain. The CDR3 spans 13 residues. V was pared by 0 bases and J by 6 bases, with 7 bases between. CDR1 MGHRA and CDR2 YSYEKL come from the germline V gene. The CDR3, as DNA: TGCGCCAGCAGCCAAGATCAGAGGGATACGCAGTATTTT. Translated: CASSQDQRDTQYF.

This chain uses TRBV3-1 with TRBJ2-7; D is ambiguous. Germline V lookup: CDR1 LGHDT, CDR2 YNNKEL (reference sequence). The CDR3 is 13 amino acids. V dropped 4 bases and J dropped 0 bases, with 7 bases sitting between them. The CDR3 reads CASSPFLSYEQYF. CDR3 DNA: TGTGCCAGCAGCCCCTTCCTCTCCTACGAGCAGTACTTC.

The chain joins TRBV9 to TRBJ1-2; TRBD1 agrees at 8 bases. The CDR3 extends over 15 amino acids. Germline loops: CDR1 SGDLS, CDR2 YYNGEE. V lost 0 bases, J lost 2 bases, and 3 bases stayed unmatched. Here the CDR3 reads CASSVARTGNYGYTF. Written as DNA, the CDR3 is TGTGCCAGCAGCGTAGCTCGGACAGGGAACTATGGCTACACCTTC.

The chain carries TRBV3-1 and TRBJ1-1; D unresolved. CDR3 size: 13 residues. Trimming removed 8 bases at V and 3 bases at J, with 13 bases between. Germline V gene sequence: CDR1 LGHDT, CDR2 YNNKEL (reference sequence). CDR3 sequence reads: CASQAMVHTEAFF. CDR3 in DNA: TGTGCCAGCCAAGCCATGGTGCACACTGAAGCTTTCTTT.

The chain uses TRBV20-1 and TRBJ1-1, with D tentatively TRBD1 (6 bases). Trimming shortened V by 3 bases and J by 8 bases, and 10 bases separated the two germline ends. The CDR3 covers 11 residues. Germline V gives CDR1 DFQATT, CDR2 SNEGSKA (reference sequence). CDR3 protein: CSASFGTEAFF. CDR3 bases: TGCAGTGCTAGTTTTGGGACAGAAGCTTTCTTT.

V and J are TRBV20-1 and TRBJ2-7, with D tentatively TRBD2 (6 bases). This CDR3 has 14 amino acids. Trimming took 2 bases from V and 8 from J, leaving 19 bases between them. Germline lookup yields CDR1 DFQATT and CDR2 SNEGSKA (reference sequence). CDR3 loop: CSARSVLGAGKQYF. Written as DNA, the CDR3 is TGCAGTGCTAGAAGTGTCCTAGGTGCGGGGAAGCAGTACTTC.